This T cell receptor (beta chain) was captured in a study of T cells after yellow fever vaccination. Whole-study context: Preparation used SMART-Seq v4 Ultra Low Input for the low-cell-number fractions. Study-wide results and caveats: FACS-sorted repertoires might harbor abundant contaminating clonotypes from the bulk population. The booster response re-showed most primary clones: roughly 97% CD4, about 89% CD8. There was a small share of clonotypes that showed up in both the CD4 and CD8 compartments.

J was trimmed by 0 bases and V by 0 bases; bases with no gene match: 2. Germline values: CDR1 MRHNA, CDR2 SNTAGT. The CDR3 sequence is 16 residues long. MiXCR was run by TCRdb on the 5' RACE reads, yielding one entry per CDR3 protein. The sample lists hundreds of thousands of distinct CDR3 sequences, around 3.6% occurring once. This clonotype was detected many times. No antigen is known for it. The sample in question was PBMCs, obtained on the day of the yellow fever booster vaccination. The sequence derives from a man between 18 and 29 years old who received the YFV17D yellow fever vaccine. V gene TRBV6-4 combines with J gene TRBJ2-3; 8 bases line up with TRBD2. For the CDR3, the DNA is TGTGCCAGCAGTGACTCGGCTAGCGGGAGCACAGATACGCAGTATTTT. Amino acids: CASSDSASGSTDTQYF.